This paragraph reports one TCR beta chain. PCR used 60 Vbeta primers and 13 Jbeta primers. Repertoires were generated with immunoSEQ multiplex PCR, while TCRdb's copy carries only in-frame clones and drops some. The table records some 140,000 clones, approximately 80% of them present only once. The data were taken from a study of cytomegalovirus exposure and HLA in healthy donors. Germline V lookup: CDR1 ENHRY, CDR2 SYGVKD. Trimming shortened V by 2 bases and J by 2 bases, and 6 bases separated the two germline ends. The CDR3 is 13 amino acids. Sample: PBMCs. The source of this sequence is a man aged 30-40 years in good health and CMV-seropositive. The genes are TRBV10-3 and TRBJ2-5, with D hard to call. This CDR3 is CAISEGQQETQYF. The CDR3 DNA follows: TGTGCCATCAGTGAGGGGCAGCAAGAGACCCAGTACTTC.